The 14 T cell receptor beta chains below were found in one sample sequenced in a study of CD8 T cells in Susac syndrome. The RNA input was about 0.45 to 1 ug, and it was reverse transcribed with random hexamers. From the immunoSEQ multiplex PCR reads, TCRdb called clonotypes with MiXCR, one entry per CDR3 protein. Of a few hundred thousand distinct CDR3 sequences listed, around nine tenths are singletons. The sample taken for sequencing was CD8+ T cells from PBMCs. These receptors were obtained from a human donor with multiple sclerosis.

This chain connects TRBV29-1 to TRBJ2-2; D possibly matches TRBD1 or TRBD2 (5 bases each). CDR1 and CDR2 from the germline V gene are SQVTM and ANQGSEA. V shed 3 bases and J shed 0 bases, with 11 bases lying between them. CDR3 length equals 15 residues. CDR3 coding DNA: TGCAGCGTTGAGTGGGAGACAGCGAACACCGGGGAGCTGTTTTTT. It translates to CSVEWETANTGELFF.

The V gene is TRBV29-1, the J gene TRBJ1-1; D is uncertain. The CDR3 sequence is 12 residues long. Trimming shortened V by 2 bases and J by 0 bases, and 4 bases separated the two germline ends. Germline V gene lookup returns CDR1 SQVTM and CDR2 ANQGSEA. The CDR3 here is CSVESLNTEAFF. In DNA, the CDR3 is TGCAGCGTTGAAAGTTTGAACACTGAAGCTTTCTTT.

This clonotype was found a few times. The rearrangement uses TRBV7-9 and TRBJ1-1; D call uncertain. The germline V and J ends were trimmed by 8 bases and 4 bases, with 8 bases remaining between them. The CDR3 consists of 11 residues. Germline V gene data show CDR1 as SEHNR and CDR2 as FQNEAQ (reference sequence). The chain's CDR3 is CASLGGTEAFF. The CDR3 DNA follows: TGTGCCAGCCTAGGCGGCACTGAAGCTTTCTTT.

V usage is TRBV13 and J usage is TRBJ2-7, with 10 nucleotides matching TRBD2. Germline CDR1 reads PRHDT; CDR2 reads FYEKMQ (reference sequence). The CDR3 sequence is 16 residues long. V was pared by 5 bases and J by 0 bases, with 7 bases of the junction left unmatched. Written as DNA, the CDR3 is TGTGCCAGCAGCCCCGGACTAGCGGCTCCCTCCTACGAGCAGTACTTC. The encoded protein is CASSPGLAAPSYEQYF.

This rearrangement joins TRBV28 to TRBJ2-5; 9 nucleotides agree with TRBD2. CDR1 and CDR2 (germline): MDHEN, SYDVKM. This CDR3 region has 13 residues. Trimming cost V 4 bases and J 4 bases; bases outside gene matches: 1. The CDR3 region is CASSWRGGETQYF. CDR3 bases: TGTGCCAGCAGTTGGCGGGGGGGAGAGACCCAGTACTTC.

This chain joins TRBV7-9 and TRBJ1-2; maybe TRBD1 (5 bases). Germline values: CDR1 SEHNR, CDR2 FQNEAQ (reference sequence). This CDR3 has 14 residues. Trimming shortened V by 5 bases and J by 1 base, and 11 bases separated the two germline ends. DNA for the CDR3: TGTGCCAGCAGCCCACAGACAGTTAACTATGGCTACACCTTC. Protein sequence: CASSPQTVNYGYTF. Full variable domain (rest looked up from reference TRBV7-9 and TRBJ1-2): DTGVSQNPRHKITKRGQNVTFRCDPISEHNRLYWYRQTLGQGPEFLTYFQNEAQLEKSRLLSDRFSAERPKGSFSTLEIQRTEQGDSAMYLCASSPQTVNYGYTFGSGTRLTVV.

This chain joins TRBV27 and TRBJ1-6, with a tentative D call TRBD1 (6 bases). Trimming cost V 3 bases and J 5 bases, with 11 bases left between them. Germline V gene sequence: CDR1 MNHEY, CDR2 SMNVEV (reference sequence). CDR3 length equals 15 residues. The CDR3 DNA sequence: TGTGCCAGCAGTTTTTCCCAGGGGCATAATTCACCCCTCCACTTT. Encoded protein: CASSFSQGHNSPLHF.

The rearrangement joins TRBV6-5 to TRBJ1-1; D perhaps matches TRBD1 (6 bases). In germline, CDR1 is MNHEY, CDR2 SVGAGI. CDR3 length equals 14 residues. V lost 8 bases, J lost 6 bases, and 19 bases lay in between. The CDR3 nucleotides read TGTGCCAGCCGCCCCAGCCAAGGGGGGGCTGAAGCTTTCTTT. Its translation: CASRPSQGGAEAFF.

This sequence joins TRBV5-6 and TRBJ2-5, with D possibly TRBD1 on 6 matching bases. The CDR3 totals 14 residues. Trimming shortened V by 0 bases and J by 4 bases, and 10 bases separated the two germline ends. Germline V gene sequence: CDR1 SGHDT, CDR2 YYEEEE. The CDR3 DNA sequence: TGTGCCAGCAGCTTGGCCTTAGGGGGAGAGACCCAGTACTTC. As protein: CASSLALGGETQYF.

V and J are TRBV7-9 and TRBJ1-4; TRBD1 is a possible D gene (5 bases). The germline V and J ends were trimmed by 6 bases and 7 bases, with 15 bases remaining between them. The germline CDR1 and CDR2 sequences are SEHNR and FQNEAQ (reference sequence). The CDR3 has 14 residues. The CDR3 nucleotides read TGTGCCAGCAGTCACGTGGGGGACGGTGAAAAACTGTTTTTT. Translating it yields CASSHVGDGEKLFF.

V and J are TRBV9 and TRBJ2-1; 9 nucleotides line up with TRBD2. The CDR3 spans 17 residues. CDR1 and CDR2 from the germline V gene are SGDLS and YYNGEE. The V segment lost 3 bases and the J segment 8 bases; nucleotides outside the gene matches: 15. CDR3 nucleotide sequence: TGTGCCAGCAGCGGGGCGGGAGGGCCTTTAAGTTCCTATGAGCAGTTCTTC. It yields the protein CASSGAGGPLSSYEQFF.

The gene calls are TRBV6-2 or TRBV6-3 and TRBJ2-1, with a possible D match to TRBD2 (5 bases). Deletions cut 4 bases from V and 1 base from J, with 14 bases between. The CDR3 is made up of 16 amino acids. The germline V gene encodes CDR1 MNHEY and CDR2 SVGEGT. The CDR3 is CASSSGRVESYNEQFF. The CDR3 DNA reads as TGTGCCAGCAGTTCTGGGCGGGTCGAATCCTACAATGAGCAGTTCTTC.

The V call is TRBV7-2, the J call TRBJ2-1, with TRBD2 matching 7 bases. This CDR3 is 14 amino acids long. With V trimmed by 3 bases and J by 9 bases, 8 bases remained unmatched. Germline V CDR1 and CDR2: SGHTA, FQGNSA. CDR3 sequence: CASSLERERAEQFF. Written as DNA, the CDR3 is TGTGCCAGCAGCTTGGAGCGGGAAAGGGCTGAGCAGTTCTTC. The full variable domain, with the rest looked up from reference TRBV7-2 and TRBJ2-1, is GAGVSQSPSNKVTEKGKDVELRCDPISGHTALYWYRQSLGQGLEFLIYFQGNSAPDKSGLPSDRFSAERTGGSVSTLTIQRTQQEDSAVYLCASSLERERAEQFFGPGTRLTVL.

The chain recombines TRBV13 with TRBJ2-1; the match to TRBD2 covers 10 bases. The CDR3 is made up of 16 amino acids. CDR1 and CDR2 (germline): PRHDT, FYEKMQ (reference sequence). J lost 7 bases, V lost 3 bases, and 9 bases had no gene match. The CDR3, as DNA: TGTGCCAGCAGCTTTAATCCGGGACTAGCGCATAATGAGCAGTTCTTC. Protein: CASSFNPGLAHNEQFF.